One and the same sample provided the 30 T cell receptor beta chains below, sequenced in a study of CD8 T cells in ankylosing spondylitis. Overall study results and limits: Roughly eight highly homologous variants made up a TCR beta motif that seemed to typify ankylosing spondylitis blood.

These receptors' antigens are unknown. A single record per CDR3 protein comes from TCRdb applying MiXCR to the 5' RACE reads. Seen here are 75,000 to 95,000 distinct CDR3 sequences, roughly 10% observed once, and the top ten hold 30% to 35%. Sequencing was carried out using blood, either unsorted or a sorted T cell fraction (not recorded which). The receptors originated from a male donor with ankylosing spondylitis.

This sequence joins TRBV5-6 and TRBJ1-1; D is ambiguous. V was pared by 0 bases and J by 1 base, with 10 bases between. From germline, CDR1 is SGHDT and CDR2 YYEEEE. This CDR3 has 15 residues. This chain's CDR3 is CASSLGPVRNTEAFF. In nucleotides, the CDR3 is TGTGCCAGCAGCTTGGGTCCGGTGCGGAACACTGAAGCTTTCTTT.

The V gene is TRBV3-1, the J gene TRBJ2-1, with D unclear. Per the germline V gene, CDR1 is LGHDT and CDR2 is YNNKEL (reference sequence). The V end lost 0 bases, the J end lost 6 bases, and 15 bases lay between the germline ends. The CDR3 is made up of 16 amino acids. The CDR3 bases are TGTGCCAGCAGCCAAGAAGCGACCCCCTACGGCAATGAGCAGTTCTTC. It translates to CASSQEATPYGNEQFF.

V usage is TRBV6-2 or TRBV6-3 and J usage is TRBJ2-1, with TRBD2 matching over 14 bases. Trimming cost V 4 bases and J 4 bases; bases outside gene matches: 3. The CDR3 spans 16 residues. Germline CDR1 and CDR2: MNHEY and SVGEGT. The CDR3 region has the DNA TGTGCCAGCAGTTCGGGGACTAGCGGGAGATACAATGAGCAGTTCTTC. As protein: CASSSGTSGRYNEQFF.

Ten or more counts support this clonotype. The rearrangement joins TRBV6-1 to TRBJ2-1; a possible D gene is TRBD1 (5 bases). Trimming cost V 6 bases and J 2 bases, with 17 bases left between them. The CDR3 runs 16 residues. The germline V gene has CDR1 MNHNS and CDR2 SASEGT. The CDR3 region is CASSPKGVVAYNEQFF. The CDR3 bases are TGTGCCAGCAGCCCTAAAGGGGTAGTGGCCTACAATGAGCAGTTCTTC.

The table lists this clonotype with a few counts. The CDR3 sequence: CASSGGDGNTIYF. The CDR3 coding sequence is TGTGCCAGCAGTGGAGGAGACGGAAACACCATATATTTT. The chain recombines TRBV2 with TRBJ1-3, with D hard to call. This CDR3 has 13 residues. Trimming stripped 4 bases from V and 4 bases from J, with 8 bases between. Per germline, CDR1 SNHLY and CDR2 FYNNEI.

This sequence joins TRBV30 and TRBJ2-7, with D hard to call. V dropped 1 base and J dropped 1 base, with 14 bases sitting between them. Per germline, CDR1 GTSNPN and CDR2 SVGIG (reference sequence). This CDR3 has 15 residues. The CDR3 region is CAWSERPGRSYEQYF. Written as DNA, the CDR3 is TGTGCCTGGAGTGAACGTCCTGGCAGATCCTACGAGCAGTACTTC.

This clonotype appeared many times. The rearrangement joins TRBV12-3 or TRBV12-4 to TRBJ1-1; D not certain. The CDR3 totals 13 residues. The V end lost 3 bases, the J end lost 1 base, and 6 bases lay between the germline ends. CDR3 bases: TGTGCCAGCAGTTTCGACAAGAACACTGAAGCTTTCTTT. Its translation is CASSFDKNTEAFF.

This rearrangement joins TRBV27 to TRBJ1-3; D is uncertain. Trimming took 10 bases from V and 4 from J, leaving 11 bases between them. This CDR3 contains 12 residues. The germline V gene encodes CDR1 MNHEY and CDR2 SMNVEV (reference sequence). In DNA, the CDR3 is TGTGCCACCCGAGGCGAGGGAAACACCATATATTTT. Protein sequence: CATRGEGNTIYF.

This clonotype was detected once. The chain combines TRBV2 with TRBJ2-1; 9 bases map to TRBD2. V gave up 4 bases and J gave up 4 bases; unmatched junction bases: 2. The CDR3 spans 14 residues. From germline, CDR1 is SNHLY and CDR2 FYNNEI. CDR3 amino acids: CASSGTSVYNEQFF. The CDR3 DNA reads TGTGCCAGCAGTGGGACTAGCGTGTACAATGAGCAGTTCTTC. The variable domain in full, with the rest retrieved from reference TRBV2 and TRBJ2-1, is EPEVTQTPSHQVTQMGQEVILRCVPISNHLYFYWYRQILGQKVEFLVSFYNNEISEKSEIFDDQFSVERPDGSNFTLKIRSTKLEDSAMYFCASSGTSVYNEQFFGPGTRLTVL.

This clonotype was seen at least ten times. The V gene is TRBV7-9, the J gene TRBJ2-1; tentative D call: TRBD2 (5 bases). This CDR3 region has 16 residues. Trimming cost V 5 bases and J 0 bases, with 14 bases left between them. Germline lookup yields CDR1 SEHNR and CDR2 FQNEAQ (reference sequence). The CDR3 spells CASSTLATSSYNEQFF. The CDR3 nucleotides are TGTGCCAGCAGCACCCTAGCTACTAGCTCCTACAATGAGCAGTTCTTC.

The chain recombines TRBV4-1 with TRBJ1-5; D is uncertain. There are 15 residues in the CDR3. Between the trimmed V and J ends, which lost 2 bases and 3 bases, there was a span of 11 bases. Germline loops: CDR1 MGHRA, CDR2 YSYEKL. The CDR3 bases are TGCGCCAGCAGCCAAAGGGCCGGTGACAATCAGCCCCAGCATTTT. Translating it yields CASSQRAGDNQPQHF.

This clonotype showed up many times. The chain carries TRBV11-1 and TRBJ2-7; 7 bases match TRBD2. CDR3 length: 19 residues. Germline V gene sequence: CDR1 SGHAT, CDR2 FQDESV (reference sequence). With V trimmed by 5 bases and J by 2 bases, 21 bases remained unmatched. CDR3 residues: CASSHSKGRDERRAYEQYF. CDR3 DNA: TGTGCCAGCAGCCATTCAAAGGGGAGGGATGAGCGGAGGGCCTACGAGCAGTACTTC.

This clonotype was detected only a few times. This chain uses TRBV20-1 with TRBJ1-1; D possibly corresponds to TRBD1 (5 bases). Germline values: CDR1 DFQATT, CDR2 SNEGSKA (reference sequence). V lost 0 bases and J lost 1, with 12 bases in between. This CDR3 contains 15 residues. DNA for the CDR3: TGCAGTGCTAGAGATCCGCCAGGGCGGAACACTGAAGCTTTCTTT. Translated: CSARDPPGRNTEAFF.

This clonotype has at least ten counts. The rearrangement uses TRBV10-3 and TRBJ2-7; D is tentatively TRBD1 or TRBD2 (5 bases each). From germline, CDR1 is ENHRY and CDR2 SYGVKD. V was cut by 4 bases and J by 2 bases, with 9 bases left in between. The CDR3 loop spans 13 amino acids. The chain's CDR3 is CAISGDGTYEQYV. In DNA, the CDR3 is TGTGCCATCAGTGGGGACGGTACCTACGAGCAGTACGTC.

The rearrangement links TRBV7-6 to TRBJ1-4; 7 bases match TRBD1. The CDR3 loop spans 18 amino acids. The V segment lost 5 bases and the J segment 3 bases; nucleotides outside the gene matches: 15. The germline gives CDR1 SGHVS, CDR2 FNYEAQ. CDR3 region: CASSATGVWGRSNEKLFF. CDR3 nucleotide sequence: TGTGCCAGCAGCGCCACAGGGGTGTGGGGGCGGTCTAATGAAAAACTGTTTTTT.

The sample holds many counts of this clonotype. The genes are TRBV12-3 or TRBV12-4 and TRBJ2-5, with 11 bases identical to TRBD2. Trimming took 6 bases from V and 2 from J; bases not matched to a gene: 5. This CDR3 has 15 residues. The CDR3 spells CASSRLAGTQETQYF. CDR3 nucleotide sequence: TGTGCCAGCAGCAGACTAGCGGGGACTCAAGAGACCCAGTACTTC.

In its sample, this clonotype was seen many times. The rearrangement links TRBV7-6 to TRBJ1-5; 9 bases agree with TRBD1. The germline V gene encodes CDR1 SGHVS and CDR2 FNYEAQ. J lost 7 bases, V lost 5 bases, and 6 bases had no gene match. The CDR3 is 14 residues long. Written as DNA, the CDR3 is TGTGCCAGCAGCCCAGGGACAGGGTTACAGCCCCAGCATTTT. Residues: CASSPGTGLQPQHF.

The table lists this clonotype with many counts. The rearrangement uses TRBV27 and TRBJ2-1; 8 positions match TRBD1. The CDR3 is 14 amino acids. After removal of 4 bases from V and 9 bases from J, the junction contained 8 bases not matched to a gene. Germline loops: CDR1 MNHEY, CDR2 SMNVEV (reference sequence). The CDR3 nucleotides read TGTGCCAGCAGTTCGGACAGGGACTTCGCTGAGCAGTTCTTC. Translation: CASSSDRDFAEQFF.

Many counts were recorded for this clonotype. V and J are TRBV20-1 and TRBJ2-7, with a tentative D call TRBD1 (6 bases). The ends were cut back, 6 bases at V and 2 bases at J, with 14 bases in the middle. The CDR3 spans 13 residues. CDR1 and CDR2 from the germline V gene are DFQATT and SNEGSKA (reference sequence). CDR3 nucleotide sequence: TGCAGTGCAACTGGACAGTCCGCCTACGAGCAGTACTTC. This gives the protein CSATGQSAYEQYF.

This clonotype was seen more than once but under ten times. The rearrangement uses TRBV9 and TRBJ2-7; the match to TRBD2 covers 11 bases. The junction had 5 bases not matched to a gene; V was cut back by 3 bases and J by 3 bases. The CDR3 is 15 residues long. The germline gives CDR1 SGDLS, CDR2 YYNGEE. The CDR3 region is CASSGGLAENYEQYF. The CDR3 nucleotides are TGTGCCAGCAGCGGGGGACTAGCGGAAAACTACGAGCAGTACTTC.

Only a few counts were recorded for this clonotype. The chain links TRBV7-9 to TRBJ2-7, with 7 bases aligning to TRBD2. Germline V gene lookup returns CDR1 SEHNR and CDR2 FQNEAQ (reference sequence). The CDR3 has 14 residues. J was trimmed by 3 bases and V by 3 bases; bases with no gene match: 5. DNA for the CDR3: TGTGCCAGCAGCTTTCTAGCGGAAAACTACGAGCAGTACTTC. This gives the protein CASSFLAENYEQYF. The full variable domain, in which reference TRBV7-9 and TRBJ2-7 provide the parts outside the CDR3, is DTGVSQNPRHKITKRGQNVTFRCDPISEHNRLYWYRQTLGQGPEFLTYFQNEAQLEKSRLLSDRFSAERPKGSFSTLEIQRTEQGDSAMYLCASSFLAENYEQYFGPGTRLTVT.

The V call is TRBV7-6, the J call TRBJ2-1, with 8 positions matching TRBD2. Losses at the gene ends were 5 bases for V and 0 bases for J; bases not matched to a gene: 15. Germline CDR1 SGHVS, CDR2 FNYEAQ. CDR3 size: 19 residues. In DNA, the CDR3 is TGTGCCAGCAGCCATGCTTCGCGGGAGGCCGGTAGCTCCTACAATGAGCAGTTCTTC. It yields the protein CASSHASREAGSSYNEQFF.

This clonotype has at least ten counts. The rearrangement uses TRBV10-2 and TRBJ1-1, with 9 bases lining up with TRBD1. V dropped 8 bases and J dropped 6; count of bases not matched to a gene: 1. From germline, CDR1 is WSHSY and CDR2 SAAADI. CDR3 length equals 11 residues. In nucleotides, the CDR3 is TGCGCCAGCCGGACAGGGGCTGAAGCTTTCTTT. Encoded protein: CASRTGAEAFF.

There are a few counts of this clonotype. The chain joins TRBV7-6 to TRBJ2-1; D call uncertain. The CDR3 length is 13 residues. Germline V gene lookup returns CDR1 SGHVS and CDR2 FNYEAQ. V was pared by 8 bases and J by 0 bases, with 8 bases between. CDR3 bases: TGTGCCAGCGAAGCGATCTCCTACAATGAGCAGTTCTTC. This gives the protein CASEAISYNEQFF.

This clonotype showed up many times. The V call is TRBV5-1, the J call TRBJ1-1, with D possibly TRBD1 on 5 matching bases. V was clipped by 0 bases and J by 4 bases, with 10 bases between them. Germline lookup yields CDR1 SGHRS and CDR2 YFSETQ. The CDR3 spans 14 residues. In nucleotides, the CDR3 is TGCGCCAGCAGCTTGGCCGGAGGGACCACTGAAGCTTTCTTT. Protein product: CASSLAGGTTEAFF.

The chain has TRBV12-3 or TRBV12-4 and TRBJ2-5, with TRBD2 matching over 12 bases. The CDR3 sequence is 16 residues long. The V and J ends lost 5 bases and 0 bases, in that order; junction bases with no gene match: 4. CDR3 nucleotide sequence: TGTGCCAGCAGTCTCACTAGCGGGAGGTACCAAGAGACCCAGTACTTC. It is translated as CASSLTSGRYQETQYF.

This clonotype has only one observation. A much more abundant neighbour one base away suggests this may be a read error. This chain connects TRBV9 to TRBJ1-4; D is unresolved. Germline CDR1 SGDLS, CDR2 YYNGEE. This CDR3 has 16 amino acids. Trimming left V 1 base short and J 0 bases short, with 10 bases between. CDR3 coding DNA: TGTGCCAGCAGCGTACTCGGGGAACCAACTAATGAAAAACTGTTTTTT. Its protein is CASSVLGEPTNEKLFF. The full variable domain, with the rest looked up from reference TRBV9 and TRBJ1-4, is DSGVTQTPKHLITATGQRVTLRCSPRSGDLSVYWYQQSLDQGLQFLIQYYNGEERAKGNILERFSAQQFPDLHSELNLSSLELGDSALYFCASSVLGEPTNEKLFFGSGTQLSVL.

This clonotype was detected many times. CDR3 sequence (DNA): TGCGCCAGCAGTGAGACTAGCGGGAGCACAGATACGCAGTATTTT. Translation gives CASSETSGSTDTQYF. The chain is built from TRBV10-1 and TRBJ2-3; 9 bases are shared with TRBD2. The CDR3 contains 15 residues. Germline V gene data show CDR1 as WNHNN and CDR2 as SYGVQD (reference sequence). V lost 2 bases, J lost 0 bases, and 0 bases stayed unmatched.

The table lists this clonotype with many counts. The chain links TRBV29-1 to TRBJ2-1; 11 nucleotides match TRBD2. The CDR3 is 19 residues long. V gave up 1 base and J gave up 4 bases; unmatched junction bases: 15. Germline CDR1 is SQVTM and CDR2 is ANQGSEA. The CDR3 DNA sequence: TGCAGCGTTGAAGGTGTATTAGCGGGAGGGCCCTTGTTATACAATGAGCAGTTCTTC. Translation gives CSVEGVLAGGPLLYNEQFF.

The chain recombines TRBV24-1 with TRBJ2-4; no firm D call. This CDR3 contains 16 residues. Germline V gene sequence: CDR1 KGHDR, CDR2 SFDVKD. Deletions cut 4 bases from V and 0 bases from J, with 12 bases between. The CDR3 here is CATSESDGGAKNIQYF. CDR3 in DNA: TGTGCCACCAGTGAGTCCGACGGTGGAGCCAAAAACATTCAGTACTTC.